These 20 T cell receptor beta chains came from one sample sequenced in a study of Tregs in tolerant kidney transplant recipients. Mixed chimerism was transient after nonmyeloablative marrow transplants from related graft donors. Assay used: immunoSEQ multiplex PCR; TCRdb lists only in-frame clones, some missing. The sample carries approximately 60,000 clones, about 89% recorded once. The sequencing used CD4+ T cells from blood (PBMCs), collected 6 months after the transplant. These receptors were obtained from a human patient who received a combined kidney and bone marrow transplant. T cells may partly derive from the graft donor.

CDR3 DNA sequence: TGTGCCTGGAGTGTAGGGGGAAATTCACCCCTCCACTTT. This encodes CAWSVGGNSPLHF. The chain links TRBV30 to TRBJ1-6; TRBD1 is a possible D gene (6 bases). This CDR3 region has 13 residues. Germline CDR1 GTSNPN, CDR2 SVGIG (reference sequence). The V end lost 0 bases, the J end lost 7 bases, and 7 bases lay between the germline ends.

This clone was counted a single time. This chain connects TRBV7-6 to TRBJ2-2, with D perhaps matching TRBD1 (6 bases). Germline loops: CDR1 SGHVS, CDR2 FNYEAQ. The V end was cut by 6 bases, the J end by 0 bases, with 14 bases between. This CDR3 contains 16 residues. The CDR3 loop is CASRLTGTPNTGELFF. The CDR3 nucleotides are TGTGCCAGCAGATTGACCGGGACACCGAACACCGGGGAGCTGTTTTTT.

This clone was seen a handful of times. The CDR3 spells CASSYSTSQHTDTQYF. The CDR3 nucleotides are TGTGCCAGCAGCTATAGCACGTCCCAGCACACAGATACGCAGTATTTT. The V gene is TRBV7-9, the J gene TRBJ2-3; D gene ambiguous. Trimming shortened V by 4 bases and J by 2 bases, and 16 bases separated the two germline ends. CDR1 and CDR2 (germline): SEHNR, FQNEAQ (reference sequence). CDR3 size: 16 residues.

This clone has just a few counts. The V gene is TRBV11-3, the J gene TRBJ1-1, with no clear D. The germline gives CDR1 SGHNT, CDR2 YENEEA. The CDR3 spans 13 residues. Trimming took off 7 bases at V and 5 bases at J, with 14 bases between the two ends. CDR3 loop: CASTPTFVTEAFF. Written as DNA, the CDR3 is TGTGCCAGCACTCCAACATTCGTTACTGAAGCTTTCTTT.

This clone was found a few times. The rearrangement uses TRBV10-3 and TRBJ2-7; TRBD2 might be the D (6 bases). In germline, CDR1 is ENHRY, CDR2 SYGVKD. The CDR3 has 15 amino acids. V dropped 2 bases and J dropped 2 bases, with 13 bases sitting between them. The CDR3 is CAISEPGAITYEQYF. The CDR3 bases are TGTGCCATCAGTGAGCCGGGAGCGATAACCTACGAGCAGTACTTC.

This sequence joins TRBV5-1 and TRBJ1-1; D not resolved. The CDR3 extends over 13 amino acids. The ends were cut back, 7 bases at V and 2 bases at J, with 12 bases in the middle. Looked up from germline, CDR1 is SGHRS and CDR2 is YFSETQ. The CDR3 nucleotides are TGCGCCAGCGGCCGTGGTCCCAACACTGAAGCTTTCTTT. Its protein product is CASGRGPNTEAFF.

The chain links TRBV15 to TRBJ1-3, with D maybe TRBD1 (5 bases). This CDR3 is 16 amino acids long. V lost 4 bases and J lost 0, with 13 bases in between. Germline V gene lookup returns CDR1 LNHNV and CDR2 YYDKDF (reference sequence). The CDR3 region is CATSTKTAFSGNTIYF. The CDR3 DNA is TGTGCCACCAGCACCAAGACAGCTTTCTCTGGAAACACCATATATTTT. The full variable domain, completed using reference TRBV15 and TRBJ1-3, is DAMVIQNPRYQVTQFGKPVTLSCSQTLNHNVMYWYQQKSSQAPKLLFHYYDKDFNNEADTPDNFQSRRPNTSFCFLDIRSPGLGDTAMYLCATSTKTAFSGNTIYFGEGSWLTVV.

The V gene is TRBV11-3, the J gene TRBJ2-1, with D possibly being TRBD1 (6 bases). V lost 0 bases to trimming and J lost 4 bases, with 7 bases between them. This CDR3 contains 14 residues. The germline V gene encodes CDR1 SGHNT and CDR2 YENEEA. The CDR3 bases are TGTGCCAGCAGCTTAGATGGACAGTACAATGAGCAGTTCTTC. This codes for CASSLDGQYNEQFF.

J is TRBJ1-2 and V is TRBV6-5, with D perhaps matching TRBD1 (6 bases). This CDR3 spans 15 amino acids. V lost 5 bases and J 1 base, leaving 14 bases between the germline ends. Germline values: CDR1 MNHEY, CDR2 SVGAGI. CDR3 DNA sequence: TGTGCCAGCAGTACCCTGGGGGCCGGTAACTATGGCTACACCTTC. As protein: CASSTLGAGNYGYTF.

J is TRBJ2-5 and V is TRBV7-8; the match to TRBD2 covers 8 bases. This CDR3 comprises 16 residues. Germline V gene data show CDR1 as SGHVS and CDR2 as FQNEAQ. Losses at the gene ends were 2 bases for V and 1 base for J; bases not matched to a gene: 6. The CDR3 is CASSLQAGVLQETQYF. Here the CDR3 DNA reads TGTGCCAGCAGCTTACAAGCGGGGGTCCTCCAAGAGACCCAGTACTTC.

The CDR3 bases are TGTGCCATCAGTGGGTCCCGGGACAGGGCTTCCGAGCAGTACTTC. It specifies CAISGSRDRASEQYF. This chain joins TRBV10-3 and TRBJ2-7, with 9 bases aligning to TRBD1. Trimming took 4 bases from V and 6 from J; bases not matched to a gene: 10. The germline gives CDR1 ENHRY, CDR2 SYGVKD. The CDR3 runs to 15 residues.

The chain recombines TRBV4-2 with TRBJ1-5; no clear D. Trimming removed 0 bases at V and 5 bases at J, with 11 bases between. Per the germline V gene, CDR1 is LGHNA and CDR2 is YNFKEQ. CDR3 length equals 15 residues. The DNA of the CDR3 is TGTGCCAGCAGCCAAGATGGGCAGATTTATCAGCCCCAGCATTTT. Its protein is CASSQDGQIYQPQHF.

The chain employs TRBV6-1 and TRBJ1-2; tentatively, D is TRBD1 (6 bases). V was pared by 5 bases and J by 5 bases, with 15 bases between. Germline V gene data show CDR1 as MNHNS and CDR2 as SASEGT. The CDR3 has 14 residues. CDR3 nucleotide sequence: TGTGCCAGCAGTTCCCTGACAGGTTATTATGGCTACACCTTC. Its translation: CASSSLTGYYGYTF.

This chain uses TRBV6-4 with TRBJ1-2, with 7 nucleotides matching TRBD1. After removal of 6 bases from V and 7 bases from J, the junction contained 8 bases not matched to a gene. Germline CDR1 and CDR2: MRHNA and SNTAGT. The CDR3 consists of 13 residues. The CDR3 reads CASSATGLSGYTF. For the CDR3, the DNA is TGTGCCAGCAGCGCGACAGGGTTGAGTGGCTACACCTTC.

The chain employs TRBV19 and TRBJ2-1; maybe TRBD1 (6 bases). This CDR3 region has 17 residues. The V and J ends lost 4 bases and 0 bases respectively, with 16 bases between them. CDR1 and CDR2 (germline): LNHDA, SQIVND (reference sequence). The CDR3 sequence: CASSRVPKDSSYNEQFF. The CDR3 nucleotides are TGTGCCAGTAGTAGAGTCCCTAAGGACAGCTCCTACAATGAGCAGTTCTTC.

The chain has TRBV7-2 and TRBJ2-5, with TRBD2 matching over 10 bases. The CDR3 extends over 16 amino acids. From germline, CDR1 is SGHTA and CDR2 FQGNSA. V was pared by 5 bases and J by 0 bases, with 6 bases of the junction left unmatched. The CDR3 DNA is TGTGCCAGCAGCCCTCGTAGCGGGGGGTACCAAGAGACCCAGTACTTC. It is translated as CASSPRSGGYQETQYF. Full variable domain (rest looked up from reference TRBV7-2 and TRBJ2-5): GAGVSQSPSNKVTEKGKDVELRCDPISGHTALYWYRQSLGQGLEFLIYFQGNSAPDKSGLPSDRFSAERTGGSVSTLTIQRTQQEDSAVYLCASSPRSGGYQETQYFGPGTRLLVL.

The genes are TRBV9 and TRBJ2-5, with 10 bases aligning to TRBD1. Germline CDR1 SGDLS, CDR2 YYNGEE. The CDR3 consists of 13 residues. V shed 3 bases, J shed 8 bases, and the junction held 4 bases outside the gene matches. The CDR3 here is CASSDGQGGTQYF. In nucleotides, the CDR3 is TGTGCCAGCAGCGACGGACAGGGGGGAACCCAGTACTTC.

The V call is TRBV7-3, the J call TRBJ2-7; D is perhaps TRBD2 (7 bases). The CDR3 covers 15 residues. V was clipped by 1 base and J by 5 bases, with 15 bases between them. Germline CDR1 SGHTA, CDR2 FQGTGA. CDR3 nucleotide sequence: TGTGCCAGCAGCTTAATCCCCGGGGGGCAGCACGAGCAGTACTTC. Protein: CASSLIPGGQHEQYF. The full variable domain, rest sourced from reference TRBV7-3 and TRBJ2-7, is GAGVSQTPSNKVTEKGKYVELRCDPISGHTALYWYRQSLGQGPEFLIYFQGTGAADDSGLPNDRFFAVRPEGSVSTLKIQRTERGDSAVYLCASSLIPGGQHEQYFGPGTRLTVT.

This clone was counted a single time. This chain links TRBV15 with TRBJ2-3; 14 bases fit TRBD2. J gave up 0 bases and V 5 bases, and 19 bases lay outside the gene matches. Germline-derived CDR1 and CDR2 are LNHNV and YYDKDF (reference sequence). CDR3 size: 22 residues. CDR3 sequence (DNA): TGTGCCACCAGCTCACCGCCAGGACTAGCGGGAGGTTTACCCCTTAGCACAGATACGCAGTATTTT. Protein sequence: CATSSPPGLAGGLPLSTDTQYF.

CDR3 coding DNA: TGTGCCAGCAGTGAAGGTCGGGGTGGCGAGCAGTACTTC. Residues: CASSEGRGGEQYF. J is TRBJ2-7 and V is TRBV25-1; the D gene is possibly TRBD2 (5 bases). Germline V gene lookup returns CDR1 MGHDK and CDR2 SYGVNS. CDR3 length equals 13 residues. V lost 2 bases and J lost 6, with 11 bases in between.